A single sample gave rise to the 32 T cell receptor beta chains below, sequenced in a study of PD-L1 blockade in urothelial cancer. Regarding time point: peripheral blood 6 weeks after treatment start. Data came from immunoSEQ multiplex PCR; TCRdb stores just in-frame clones and leaves some out. The data contain fewer than 90,000 clones, 75% to 95% of them singletons. Sequenced here: PBMCs, sampled around atezolizumab (anti-PD-L1) treatment. The receptors were gathered from a woman older than 75 with urothelial cancer.

The chain uses TRBV27 and TRBJ2-7; the D gene is possibly TRBD1 (6 bases). Per the germline V gene, CDR1 is MNHEY and CDR2 is SMNVEV (reference sequence). V was clipped by 5 bases and J by 5 bases, with 10 bases between them. The CDR3 has 12 amino acids. CDR3 sequence reads: CASSIRGHEQYF. The CDR3, as DNA: TGTGCCAGCAGTATCAGGGGCCACGAGCAGTACTTC.

V is TRBV5-1 and J is TRBJ1-1, with no clear D. Germline CDR1 and CDR2: SGHRS and YFSETQ. V lost 0 bases and J lost 0, with 12 bases in between. CDR3 length: 16 residues. The CDR3 is CASSLVGSGVNTEAFF. In nucleotides, the CDR3 is TGCGCCAGCAGCTTGGTAGGTTCGGGAGTGAACACTGAAGCTTTCTTT.

This chain joins TRBV29-1 and TRBJ1-5; 12 nucleotides match TRBD1. CDR1 is SQVTM and CDR2 is ANQGSEA in the germline V gene. The CDR3 covers 13 residues. V dropped 4 bases and J dropped 11; count of bases not matched to a gene: 6. CDR3 region: CSVGGTGGEAQHF. The CDR3 DNA is TGCAGCGTTGGCGGGACAGGGGGCGAGGCCCAGCATTTT.

Comments on this clone: Different DNA sequences within this sample yield the same CDR3. This chain connects TRBV5-1 to TRBJ2-1; 9 bases are shared with TRBD2. V shed 4 bases, J shed 1 base, and the junction held 3 bases outside the gene matches. CDR1 and CDR2 from the germline V gene are SGHRS and YFSETQ. This CDR3 has 15 residues. CDR3 region: CASSLSGSSYNEQFF. In DNA form, the CDR3 reads TGCGCCAGCAGCCTTAGCGGGAGTTCCTACAATGAGCAGTTCTTC.

This sequence joins TRBV13 and TRBJ2-1, with 11 nucleotides matching TRBD2. The CDR3 extends over 18 amino acids. The germline CDR1 and CDR2 sequences are PRHDT and FYEKMQ (reference sequence). With V trimmed by 3 bases and J by 4 bases, 11 bases remained unmatched. The CDR3 DNA is TGTGCCAGCAGCTTCATCACCGGGGGACTAGCGGATTACAATGAGCAGTTCTTC. Translation: CASSFITGGLADYNEQFF.

The chain employs TRBV19 and TRBJ1-5; perhaps TRBD1 as D (5 bases). This CDR3 has 16 amino acids. Germline V gene data show CDR1 as LNHDA and CDR2 as SQIVND (reference sequence). V was shortened by 2 bases and J by 1 base, with 12 bases between the two germline ends. The CDR3: CASSIWGGSSNQPQHF. CDR3 nucleotides: TGTGCCAGTAGTATATGGGGGGGATCAAGCAATCAGCCCCAGCATTTT.

The chain combines TRBV27 with TRBJ2-3; a weak D match, TRBD1 (6 bases). Germline V lookup: CDR1 MNHEY, CDR2 SMNVEV (reference sequence). The CDR3 extends over 19 amino acids. V was shortened by 4 bases and J by 1 base, with 24 bases between the two germline ends. The CDR3 nucleotides read TGTGCCAGCAGTTCCCTCTCCCGCACGGACAGACACCGCACAGATACGCAGTATTTT. The encoded protein is CASSSLSRTDRHRTDTQYF.

The rearrangement links TRBV28 to TRBJ1-4; 7 positions match TRBD1. Trimming took 3 bases from V and 10 from J; bases not matched to a gene: 8. CDR1 is MDHEN and CDR2 is SYDVKM in the germline V gene. CDR3 length: 14 amino acids. CDR3 DNA sequence: TGTGCCAGCAGTTTCGGCGATCAGGGGGGAAAACTGTTTTTT. It translates to CASSFGDQGGKLFF. The variable domain in full, completed from reference TRBV28 and TRBJ1-4, reads DVKVTQSSRYLVKRTGEKVFLECVQDMDHENMFWYRQDPGLGLRLIYFSYDVKMKEKGDIPEGYSVSREKKERFSLILESASTNQTSMYLCASSFGDQGGKLFFGSGTQLSVL.

The rearrangement links TRBV7-2 to TRBJ1-1, with D possibly being TRBD1 (6 bases). CDR1 and CDR2 from the germline V gene are SGHTA and FQGNSA. This CDR3 has 11 amino acids. V lost 5 bases and J lost 9, with 10 bases in between. The CDR3 nucleotides read TGTGCCAGCAGCGCGGACAGCCAAGCTTTCTTT. Translating gives CASSADSQAFF.

The V and J genes are TRBV28 and TRBJ1-1; 10 bases fit TRBD1. Germline V lookup: CDR1 MDHEN, CDR2 SYDVKM. The CDR3 has 15 residues. Trimming at V came to 6 bases and at J to 5 bases, leaving 9 bases not matched to a gene. CDR3 sequence (DNA): TGTGCCAGCAGCCCCGGGACAGGGGTGGGTACTGAAGCTTTCTTT. Residues: CASSPGTGVGTEAFF.

The chain links TRBV27 to TRBJ2-2; tentative D call: TRBD1 (5 bases). Between the trimmed V and J ends, which lost 0 bases and 2 bases, there was a span of 10 bases. CDR3 length equals 16 residues. Germline CDR1 is MNHEY and CDR2 is SMNVEV (reference sequence). The CDR3 bases are TGTGCCAGCAGTTTATCCGGCAGGGTAAACACCGGGGAGCTGTTTTTT. Amino acid sequence: CASSLSGRVNTGELFF.

The chain combines TRBV6-1 with TRBJ1-2, with TRBD1 matching over 9 bases. CDR3 length equals 15 residues. The V gene end was trimmed by 5 bases and the J gene end by 8 bases; junction bases not matched to a gene: 12. Germline-derived CDR1 and CDR2 are MNHNS and SASEGT. The CDR3: CASSNQQGALEGYTF. The CDR3 nucleotides read TGTGCCAGCAGTAACCAACAGGGGGCCTTAGAGGGCTACACCTTC.

This sequence joins TRBV29-1 and TRBJ2-7; perhaps TRBD2 as D (5 bases). Between the trimmed V and J ends, which lost 4 bases and 7 bases, there was a span of 14 bases. The CDR3 has 12 residues. Germline values: CDR1 SQVTM, CDR2 ANQGSEA. This chain's CDR3 is CSVVEGVREQYF. The DNA of the CDR3 is TGCAGCGTTGTAGAGGGAGTGAGAGAGCAGTACTTC.

V is TRBV9 and J is TRBJ1-3, with 9 bases matching TRBD1. V shed 3 bases, J shed 7 bases, and the junction held 5 bases outside the gene matches. This CDR3 is 14 amino acids long. Looked up from germline, CDR1 is SGDLS and CDR2 is YYNGEE. CDR3 nucleotides: TGTGCCAGCAGCGCGAGGACAGGGGTTAACACCATATATTTT. Its translation is CASSARTGVNTIYF. Drawing the rest from reference TRBV9 and TRBJ1-3, the complete variable domain is DSGVTQTPKHLITATGQRVTLRCSPRSGDLSVYWYQQSLDQGLQFLIQYYNGEERAKGNILERFSAQQFPDLHSELNLSSLELGDSALYFCASSARTGVNTIYFGEGSWLTVV.

This clone has just a few counts. V gene TRBV6-1 combines with J gene TRBJ2-6; 9 bases are shared with TRBD1. CDR3 length equals 15 residues. Germline V gives CDR1 MNHNS, CDR2 SASEGT. The V and J ends lost 7 bases and 4 bases, in that order; junction bases with no gene match: 5. CDR3 loop: CASTQGALGANVLTF. CDR3 DNA sequence: TGTGCCAGCACACAGGGGGCCTTGGGGGCCAACGTCCTGACTTTC.

The chain joins TRBV19 to TRBJ2-5, with unresolved D. The CDR3 consists of 13 residues. V lost 5 bases to trimming and J lost 2 bases, with 9 bases between them. The V gene's germline CDR1 is LNHDA and CDR2 SQIVND (reference sequence). The CDR3 spells CASSLGPQETQYF. CDR3 coding DNA: TGTGCCAGTAGTTTGGGCCCTCAAGAGACCCAGTACTTC. The whole variable domain, remainder taken from reference TRBV19 and TRBJ2-5, is DGGITQSPKYLFRKEGQNVTLSCEQNLNHDAMYWYRQDPGQGLRLIYYSQIVNDFQKGDIAEGYSVSREKKESFPLTVTSAQKNPTAFYLCASSLGPQETQYFGPGTRLLVL.

The CDR3, as DNA: TGTGCCAGCAGCAAACCCGGACTAGCGGGAGAGGCTGAGCAGTTCTTC. It codes for CASSKPGLAGEAEQFF. The V and J genes are TRBV7-3 and TRBJ2-1; 13 nucleotides line up with TRBD2. The J segment lost 9 bases and the V segment lost 5 bases, leaving 10 bases of the junction unmatched. Germline CDR1 and CDR2: SGHTA and FQGTGA. This CDR3 spans 16 amino acids.

The chain is built from TRBV27 and TRBJ2-3; 10 positions agree with TRBD2. The length of the CDR3 is 16 residues. The V segment lost 5 bases and the J segment 4 bases; nucleotides outside the gene matches: 9. Germline CDR1 and CDR2: MNHEY and SMNVEV (reference sequence). The CDR3 region has the DNA TGTGCCAGCAGTCTACGGACTAGCGGAAACTCAGATACGCAGTATTTT. This codes for CASSLRTSGNSDTQYF.

The V gene is TRBV14, the J gene TRBJ2-3; D is undetermined. The CDR3 spans 16 residues. The germline V gene encodes CDR1 SGHDN and CDR2 FVKESK. Trimming pared 0 bases from V and 2 bases from J, leaving 12 bases between. CDR3 in DNA: TGTGCCAGCAGCCAAGATTTTGGAGTTTACACAGATACGCAGTATTTT. Its protein product is CASSQDFGVYTDTQYF. The complete variable domain, with remaining parts taken from reference TRBV14 and TRBJ2-3, reads EAGVTQFPSHSVIEKGQTVTLRCDPISGHDNLYWYRRVMGKEIKFLLHFVKESKQDESGMPNNRFLAERTGGTYSTLKVQPAELEDSGVYFCASSQDFGVYTDTQYFGPGTRLTVL.

The rearrangement joins TRBV2 to TRBJ1-1; D remains unclear. Between the trimmed V and J ends, which lost 5 bases and 5 bases, there was a span of 9 bases. This CDR3 is built from 12 residues. Germline values: CDR1 SNHLY, CDR2 FYNNEI. The CDR3, as DNA: TGTGCCAGCAGTCTAGAAGGAACTGAAGCTTTCTTT. Its translation is CASSLEGTEAFF.

The rearrangement uses TRBV10-3 and TRBJ2-7, with D unclear. CDR1 and CDR2 (germline): ENHRY, SYGVKD. This CDR3 contains 12 residues. V was cut by 2 bases and J by 6 bases, with 8 bases left in between. This chain's CDR3 is CAISEDRVEQYF. The CDR3 DNA reads as TGTGCCATCAGTGAGGACCGGGTCGAGCAGTACTTC.

This clone was detected once. The chain recombines TRBV5-1 with TRBJ1-4; D is uncertain. This CDR3 comprises 16 residues. Germline V gene sequence: CDR1 SGHRS, CDR2 YFSETQ. With 3 bases removed from V and 0 bases from J, the gap between germline ends came to 12 bases. Written as DNA, the CDR3 is TGCGCCAGCAGCTCCCGGAGGGCTGCAACTAATGAAAAACTGTTTTTT. Its protein product is CASSSRRAATNEKLFF.

The chain couples TRBV11-1 to TRBJ2-3, with a possible D match to TRBD1 (6 bases). With 5 bases removed from V and 7 bases from J, the gap between germline ends came to 13 bases. Per the germline V gene, CDR1 is SGHAT and CDR2 is FQDESV (reference sequence). The CDR3 runs 13 residues. Written as DNA, the CDR3 is TGTGCCAGCAGCCCAGACAGGTGGTATACGCAGTATTTT. Its translation: CASSPDRWYTQYF.

The J gene is TRBJ1-5, the V gene TRBV5-1; possibly TRBD1 for D (5 bases). This CDR3 is built from 15 residues. Germline V gene sequence: CDR1 SGHRS, CDR2 YFSETQ. Deletions cut 0 bases from V and 6 bases from J, with 13 bases between. DNA for the CDR3: TGCGCCAGCAGCTTGGGGGGGGAATTTGGTCAGCCCCAGCATTTT. Translated: CASSLGGEFGQPQHF. Supplemented by reference TRBV5-1 and TRBJ1-5, the full variable domain reads KAGVTQTPRYLIKTRGQQVTLSCSPISGHRSVSWYQQTPGQGLQFLFEYFSETQRNKGNFPGRFSGRQFSNSRSEMNVSTLELGDSALYLCASSLGGEFGQPQHFGDGTRLSIL.

J is TRBJ2-1 and V is TRBV29-1; 11 nucleotides agree with TRBD2. V lost 7 bases and J lost 7; bases outside the gene matches: 3. Per the germline V gene, CDR1 is SQVTM and CDR2 is ANQGSEA. This CDR3 comprises 12 residues. The CDR3 nucleotides read TGCAGCGGATCTAGCGGGAGGAATGAGCAGTTCTTC. This encodes CSGSSGRNEQFF.

The rearrangement links TRBV27 to TRBJ1-2; perhaps TRBD1 as D (6 bases). Germline CDR1 and CDR2: MNHEY and SMNVEV (reference sequence). The CDR3 has 16 residues. V was pared by 6 bases and J by 2 bases, with 19 bases between. CDR3 sequence (DNA): TGTGCCAGCAGGTCTGTAGGGGACATACTGAACTATGGCTACACCTTC. Residues: CASRSVGDILNYGYTF.

The rearrangement links TRBV9 to TRBJ2-7; 10 nucleotides match TRBD2. CDR1 and CDR2 (germline): SGDLS, YYNGEE. CDR3 length: 15 amino acids. Trimming took 1 base from V and 3 from J; bases not matched to a gene: 4. CDR3 nucleotides: TGTGCCAGCAGCGTACTAGCGGGAGCAGTCTACGAGCAGTACTTC. It is translated as CASSVLAGAVYEQYF.

The V and J genes are TRBV6-1 and TRBJ2-7; D remains unclear. Looked up from germline, CDR1 is MNHNS and CDR2 is SASEGT. The length of the CDR3 is 14 residues. With 7 bases removed from V and 5 bases from J, the gap between germline ends came to 18 bases. The CDR3 DNA follows: TGTGCCAGCAAGCGAGGTAGCCAGTCCGACGAGCAGTACTTC. Residues: CASKRGSQSDEQYF.

This clone showed up just once. The chain joins TRBV6-5 to TRBJ2-7, with a tentative D call TRBD1 (7 bases). This CDR3 region has 13 residues. The V end lost 2 bases, the J end lost 6 bases, and 11 bases lay between the germline ends. Germline V CDR1 and CDR2: MNHEY, SVGAGI. For the CDR3, the DNA is TGTGCCAGCAGTTACCGCCAGGGGGGCGAGCAGTACTTC. The encoded protein is CASSYRQGGEQYF.

This sequence joins TRBV7-3 and TRBJ2-2, with D tentatively TRBD1 (5 bases). Germline V gives CDR1 SGHTA, CDR2 FQGTGA. The CDR3 has 13 amino acids. Trimming stripped 3 bases from V and 6 bases from J, with 8 bases between. CDR3 bases: TGTGCCAGCAGCTTCCAGGGTTCCGGGGAGCTGTTTTTT. It is translated as CASSFQGSGELFF.

The rearrangement joins TRBV2 to TRBJ2-5; 9 positions agree with TRBD2. CDR3 length: 15 amino acids. Germline V gives CDR1 SNHLY, CDR2 FYNNEI. After removal of 6 bases from V and 4 bases from J, the junction contained 9 bases not matched to a gene. The CDR3 sequence is CASSNSLAGGETQYF. The DNA for the CDR3 is TGTGCCAGCAGCAACTCACTAGCGGGTGGAGAGACCCAGTACTTC.

The gene calls are TRBV21-1 and TRBJ2-1; the table's TRBD2 call for D was not verified on the DNA. TRBV21-1 is a pseudogene segment. This CDR3 comprises 16 residues. CDR3 coding DNA: TGTGCCAGCAGCAAGAGACCCCGGGACTATTACAATGAGCAGTTCTTC. Encoded protein: CASSKRPRDYYNEQFF.